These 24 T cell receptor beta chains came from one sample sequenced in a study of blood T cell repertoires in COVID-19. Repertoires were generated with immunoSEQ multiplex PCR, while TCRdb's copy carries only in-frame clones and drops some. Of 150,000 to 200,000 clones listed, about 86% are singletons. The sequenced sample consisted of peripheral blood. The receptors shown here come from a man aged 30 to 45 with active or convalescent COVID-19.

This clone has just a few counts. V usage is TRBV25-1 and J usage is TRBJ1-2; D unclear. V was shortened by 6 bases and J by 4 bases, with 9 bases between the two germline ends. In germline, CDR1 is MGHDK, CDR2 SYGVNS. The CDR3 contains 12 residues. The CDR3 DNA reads TGTGCCAGCAGGGAACGCAGCTATGGCTACACCTTC. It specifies CASRERSYGYTF.

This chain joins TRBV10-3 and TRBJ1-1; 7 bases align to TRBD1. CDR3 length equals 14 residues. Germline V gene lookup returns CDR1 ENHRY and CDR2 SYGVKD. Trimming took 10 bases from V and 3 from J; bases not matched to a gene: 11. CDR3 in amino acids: CASHDREGDTEAFF. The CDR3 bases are TGTGCCAGCCATGACAGGGAAGGGGACACTGAAGCTTTCTTT.

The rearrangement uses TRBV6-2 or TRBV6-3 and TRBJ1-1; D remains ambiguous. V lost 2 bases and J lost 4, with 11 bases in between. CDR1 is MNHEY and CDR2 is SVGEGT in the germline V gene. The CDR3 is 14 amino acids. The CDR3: CASSYGPSATEAFF. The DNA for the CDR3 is TGTGCCAGCAGTTACGGGCCCTCGGCCACTGAAGCTTTCTTT.

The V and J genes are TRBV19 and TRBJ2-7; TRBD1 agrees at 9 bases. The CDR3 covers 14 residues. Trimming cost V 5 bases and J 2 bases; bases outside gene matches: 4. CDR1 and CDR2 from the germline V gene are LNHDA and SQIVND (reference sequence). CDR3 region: CASSWGTGPYEQYF. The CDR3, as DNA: TGTGCCAGTAGTTGGGGGACAGGGCCCTACGAGCAGTACTTC.

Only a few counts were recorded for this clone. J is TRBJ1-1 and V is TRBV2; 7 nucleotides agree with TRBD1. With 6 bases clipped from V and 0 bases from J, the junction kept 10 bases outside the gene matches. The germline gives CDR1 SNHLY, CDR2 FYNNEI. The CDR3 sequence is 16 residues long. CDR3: CASSPRGRGMNTEAFF. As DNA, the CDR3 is TGTGCCAGCAGCCCCCGGGGCAGGGGGATGAACACTGAAGCTTTCTTT.

The DNA of the CDR3 is TGTGCCAGCAGCCAAGCCCCGGGACAGAAAGAGACCCAGTACTTC. Translation gives CASSQAPGQKETQYF. This chain links TRBV14 with TRBJ2-5, with 7 bases lining up with TRBD1. V lost 1 base to trimming and J lost 3 bases; unmatched junction nucleotides: 5. Per the germline V gene, CDR1 is SGHDN and CDR2 is FVKESK. The CDR3 length is 15 residues.

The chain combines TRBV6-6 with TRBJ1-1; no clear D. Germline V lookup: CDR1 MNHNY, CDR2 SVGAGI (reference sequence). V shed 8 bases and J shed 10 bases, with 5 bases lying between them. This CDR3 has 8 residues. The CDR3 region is CASGGAFF. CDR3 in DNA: TGTGCCAGCGGAGGAGCTTTCTTT.

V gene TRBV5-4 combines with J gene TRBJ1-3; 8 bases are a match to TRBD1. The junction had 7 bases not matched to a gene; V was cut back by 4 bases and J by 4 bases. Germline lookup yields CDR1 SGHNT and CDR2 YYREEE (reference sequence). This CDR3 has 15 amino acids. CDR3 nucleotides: TGTGCCAGCAGCGAGGACAGGGCAAGCGGAAACACCATATATTTT. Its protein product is CASSEDRASGNTIYF.

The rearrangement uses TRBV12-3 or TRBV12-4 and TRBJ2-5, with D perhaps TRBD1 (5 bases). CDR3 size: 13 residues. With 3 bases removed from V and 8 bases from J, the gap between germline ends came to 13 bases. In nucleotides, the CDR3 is TGTGCCAGCAGTTTCCAGGGAAAAGGTACCCAGTACTTC. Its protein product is CASSFQGKGTQYF.

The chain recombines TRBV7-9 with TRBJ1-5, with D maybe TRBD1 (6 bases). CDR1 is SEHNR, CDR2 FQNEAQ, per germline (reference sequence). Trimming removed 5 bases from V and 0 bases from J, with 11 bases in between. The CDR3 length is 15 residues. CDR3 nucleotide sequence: TGTGCCAGCAGCCCCCAGGGGTATAGCAATCAGCCCCAGCATTTT. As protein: CASSPQGYSNQPQHF.

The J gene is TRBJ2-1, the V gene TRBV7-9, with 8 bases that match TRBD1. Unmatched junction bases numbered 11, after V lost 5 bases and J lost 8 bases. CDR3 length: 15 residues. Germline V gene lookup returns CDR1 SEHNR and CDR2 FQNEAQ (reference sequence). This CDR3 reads CASSTGQGSSDEQFF. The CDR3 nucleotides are TGTGCCAGCAGCACTGGACAGGGATCTTCTGATGAGCAGTTCTTC.

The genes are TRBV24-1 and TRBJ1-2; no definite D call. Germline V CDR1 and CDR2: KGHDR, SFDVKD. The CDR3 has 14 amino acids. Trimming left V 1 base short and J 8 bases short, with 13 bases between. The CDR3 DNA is TGTGCCACCAGTGATTTAAATTTGGCACGCGGCTACACCTTC. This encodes CATSDLNLARGYTF.

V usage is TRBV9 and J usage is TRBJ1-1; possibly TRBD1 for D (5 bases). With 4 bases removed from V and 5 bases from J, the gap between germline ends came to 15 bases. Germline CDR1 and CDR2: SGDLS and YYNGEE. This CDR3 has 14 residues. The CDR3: CASSRKIQGTEAFF. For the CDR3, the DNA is TGTGCCAGCAGCCGTAAGATTCAGGGAACTGAAGCTTTCTTT.

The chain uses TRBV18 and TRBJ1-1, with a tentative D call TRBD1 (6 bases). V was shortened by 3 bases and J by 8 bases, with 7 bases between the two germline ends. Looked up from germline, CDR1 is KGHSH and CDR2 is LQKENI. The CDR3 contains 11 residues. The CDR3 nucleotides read TGTGCCAGCTCACCCGGGACAGAAGCTTTCTTT. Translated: CASSPGTEAFF.

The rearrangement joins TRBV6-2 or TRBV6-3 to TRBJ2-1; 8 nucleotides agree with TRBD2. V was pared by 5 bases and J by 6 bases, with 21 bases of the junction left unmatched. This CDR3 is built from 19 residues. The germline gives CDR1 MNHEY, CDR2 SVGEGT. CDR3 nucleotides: TGTGCCAGCAGTGCGACGACCGGGACTAGTTCGGTTTGGGGCAATGAGCAGTTCTTC. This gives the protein CASSATTGTSSVWGNEQFF.

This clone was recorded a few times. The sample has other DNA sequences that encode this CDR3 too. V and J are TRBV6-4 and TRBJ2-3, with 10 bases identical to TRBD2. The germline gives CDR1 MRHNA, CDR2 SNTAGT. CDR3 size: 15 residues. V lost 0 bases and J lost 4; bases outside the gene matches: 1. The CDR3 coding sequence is TGTGCCAGCAGTGACTCAGCGGGGGGGCCAGATACGCAGTATTTT. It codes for CASSDSAGGPDTQYF.

CDR3 bases: TGTGCCAGCAGCTTTCAGGGGGCGGATACGCAGTATTTT. This translates into CASSFQGADTQYF. The chain joins TRBV7-3 to TRBJ2-3, with 8 nucleotides matching TRBD1. CDR1 SGHTA and CDR2 FQGTGA come from the germline V gene. With 3 bases clipped from V and 6 bases from J, the junction kept 2 bases outside the gene matches. CDR3 length equals 13 residues.

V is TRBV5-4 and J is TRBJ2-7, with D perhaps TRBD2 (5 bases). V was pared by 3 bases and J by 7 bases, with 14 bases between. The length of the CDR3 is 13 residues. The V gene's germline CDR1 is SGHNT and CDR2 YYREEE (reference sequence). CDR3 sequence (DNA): TGTGCCAGCAGCTCGGACTGGCATCGGGAGCAGTACTTC. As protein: CASSSDWHREQYF. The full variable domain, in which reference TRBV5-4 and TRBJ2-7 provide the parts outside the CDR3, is ETGVTQSPTHLIKTRGQQVTLRCSSQSGHNTVSWYQQALGQGPQFIFQYYREEENGRGNFPPRFSGLQFPNYSSELNVNALELDDSALYLCASSSDWHREQYFGPGTRLTVT.

For the CDR3, the DNA is TGCGCCAGCAGTGAGTCCCCGGGACAGGGCGGGGAGACCCAGTACTTC. Amino acids: CASSESPGQGGETQYF. V and J are TRBV10-1 and TRBJ2-5; 9 bases map to TRBD1. The CDR3 runs 16 residues. Germline V gives CDR1 WNHNN, CDR2 SYGVQD (reference sequence). V dropped 0 bases and J dropped 5; count of bases not matched to a gene: 7.

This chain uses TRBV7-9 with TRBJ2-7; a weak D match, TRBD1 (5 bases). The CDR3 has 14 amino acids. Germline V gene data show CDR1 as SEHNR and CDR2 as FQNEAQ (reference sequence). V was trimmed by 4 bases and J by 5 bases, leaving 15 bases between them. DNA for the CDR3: TGTGCCAGCAGCTCTTTTAACAGGAGCAACGAGCAGTACTTC. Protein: CASSSFNRSNEQYF.

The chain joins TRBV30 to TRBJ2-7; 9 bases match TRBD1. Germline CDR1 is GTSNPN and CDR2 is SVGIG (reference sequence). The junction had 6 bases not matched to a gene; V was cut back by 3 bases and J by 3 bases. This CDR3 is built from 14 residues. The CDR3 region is CAWSLGQGSYEQYV. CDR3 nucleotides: TGTGCCTGGAGCCTAGGACAGGGGAGCTACGAGCAGTACGTC.

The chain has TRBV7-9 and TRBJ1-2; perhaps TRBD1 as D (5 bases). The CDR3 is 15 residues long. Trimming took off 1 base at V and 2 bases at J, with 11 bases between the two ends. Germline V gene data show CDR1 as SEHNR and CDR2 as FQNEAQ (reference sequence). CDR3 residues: CASSLEAGPNYGYTF. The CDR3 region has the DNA TGTGCCAGCAGCTTAGAGGCGGGACCCAACTATGGCTACACCTTC.

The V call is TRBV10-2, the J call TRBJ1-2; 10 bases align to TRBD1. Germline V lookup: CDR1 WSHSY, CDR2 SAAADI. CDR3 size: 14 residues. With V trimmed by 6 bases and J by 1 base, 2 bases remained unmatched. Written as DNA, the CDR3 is TGCGCCAGCAGGGGGACAGGGGTTAACTATGGCTACACCTTC. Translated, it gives CASRGTGVNYGYTF.

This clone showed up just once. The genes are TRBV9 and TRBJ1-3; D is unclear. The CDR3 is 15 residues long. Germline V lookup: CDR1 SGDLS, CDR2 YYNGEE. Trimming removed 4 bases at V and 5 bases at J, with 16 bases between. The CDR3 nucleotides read TGTGCCAGCAGCCCAGGCCGGGGTTCTCGAAACACCATATATTTT. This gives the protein CASSPGRGSRNTIYF.